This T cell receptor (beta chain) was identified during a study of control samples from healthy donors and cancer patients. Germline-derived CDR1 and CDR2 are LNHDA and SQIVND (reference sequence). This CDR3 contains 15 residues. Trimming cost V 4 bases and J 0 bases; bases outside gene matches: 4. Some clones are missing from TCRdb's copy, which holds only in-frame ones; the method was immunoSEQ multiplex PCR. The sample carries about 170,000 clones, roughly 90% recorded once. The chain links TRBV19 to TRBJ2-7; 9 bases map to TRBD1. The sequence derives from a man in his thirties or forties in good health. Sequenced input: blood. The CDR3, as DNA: TGTGCCAGTAGTACCCGACAGGGGGGCTCCTACGAGCAGTACTTC. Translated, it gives CASSTRQGGSYEQYF.